A single TCR beta chain is shown here with its context. What this receptor recognizes is not known. No base qualities exist here, and no much larger clone lies one base off it. Collaborating institutions collected whole blood in K2EDTA tubes following their own protocols. For TCRbeta analysis, collaborators shipped samples as frozen whole blood, isolated PBMCs, or DNA extracted from either of those sample types. This record comes from a study of blood T cell repertoires in COVID-19 (dated by TCRdb to 2018 to 2021). Study-wide context: Samples from collaborators originated in the United States, Italy and Spain and spanned both the acute and convalescent phases of COVID-19. The prospective study material was composed of cDNA or gDNA derived from T cells, B-cell-depleted T cells, or PBMCs. Deeply sampled blood TCRbeta repertoires from subjects exposed to, actively infected with, or recovered from COVID-19 were included in the dataset. The repertoires were released in a freely available public database meant as a resource for research on the immune response to SARS-CoV-2. Samples were obtained from the ongoing ImmuneRACE study (first 160 participants) and from over 1,000 subjects provided by 6 global collaborators. A de-identified subject ID, COVID-19 status, age in years and sex were almost always included in the sample metadata. Where HLA class I and class II types were available, the types were taken from metadata supplied by the sample provider, not from assay-based typing.

TCRbeta CDR3 regions were amplified from genomic DNA by means of the immunoSEQ Assay, a bias-controlled multiplex PCR. The authors processed their data as follows. Nucleated cell counts per sample were estimated from amplification of reference gene primers within the assay. Sequence reads were collapsed and filtered to measure the absolute abundance of every unique TCRbeta CDR3 rearrangement. For each sample, productive Simpson clonality was calculated as the square root of Simpson's diversity index across productive rearrangements. Not all clones reach the TCRdb copy of this immuneACCESS table, which keeps in-frame sequences only. Checked studies attribute under half of the gap to unresolved V genes and leave the rest unexplained. That table gives V, J and clone size, and the DNA gave D and trimming. For this sample the table gives 85,000 to 120,000 clones, of which roughly 87% were detected only once. Under 2.5% of the sample belongs to the ten largest clones.

General findings and caveats noted by the study authors: The quantity of clinical and demographic metadata differed by source and by participant and was supplied without curation.

The CDR1 and CDR2 encoded by the germline V gene are ENHRY and SYGVKD. Counted from cysteine to phenylalanine, this CDR3 has 13 amino acids. Only the CDR3 region is kept as DNA, spanning 39 bases read in frame from base 1. Trimming accounts for 5 bases at V and 7 bases at J, while the number of junction bases matched to no gene is 6. This TCR was sampled from a man aged 50-59 years with active COVID-19. The sample was peripheral blood. The V gene is TRBV10-3 and the J gene is TRBJ1-2; 8 bases in between match TRBD1. The nucleotides are TGTGCCATCAGTCTGACAGGGGAGAGTGGCTACACCTTC. This encodes CAISLTGESGYTF.